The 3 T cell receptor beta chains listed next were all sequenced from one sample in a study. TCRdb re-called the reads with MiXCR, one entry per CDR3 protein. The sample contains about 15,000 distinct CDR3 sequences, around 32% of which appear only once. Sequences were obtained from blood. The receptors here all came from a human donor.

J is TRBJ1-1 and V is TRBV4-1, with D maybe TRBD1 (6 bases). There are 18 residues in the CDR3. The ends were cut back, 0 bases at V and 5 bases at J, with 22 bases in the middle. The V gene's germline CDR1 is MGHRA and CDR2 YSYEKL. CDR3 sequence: CASSQELGRGAGPTEAFF. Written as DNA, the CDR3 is TGCGCCAGCAGCCAAGAACTCGGCAGGGGCGCTGGACCGACTGAAGCTTTCTTT.

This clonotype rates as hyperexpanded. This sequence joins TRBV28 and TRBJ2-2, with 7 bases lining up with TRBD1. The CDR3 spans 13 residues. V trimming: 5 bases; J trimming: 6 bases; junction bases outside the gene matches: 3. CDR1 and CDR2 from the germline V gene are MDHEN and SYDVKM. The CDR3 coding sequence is TGTGCCAGCAGTCACAGGGGCGCCGGGGAGCTGTTTTTT. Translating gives CASSHRGAGELFF.

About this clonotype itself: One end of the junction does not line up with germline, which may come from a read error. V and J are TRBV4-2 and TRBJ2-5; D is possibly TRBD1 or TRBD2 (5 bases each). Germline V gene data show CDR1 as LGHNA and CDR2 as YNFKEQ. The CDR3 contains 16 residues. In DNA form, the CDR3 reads TGTGCCAACAGCCAAGATACGACAGTTGGAGGCGAGACCCAGTACTTC. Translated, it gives CANSQDTTVGGETQYF.